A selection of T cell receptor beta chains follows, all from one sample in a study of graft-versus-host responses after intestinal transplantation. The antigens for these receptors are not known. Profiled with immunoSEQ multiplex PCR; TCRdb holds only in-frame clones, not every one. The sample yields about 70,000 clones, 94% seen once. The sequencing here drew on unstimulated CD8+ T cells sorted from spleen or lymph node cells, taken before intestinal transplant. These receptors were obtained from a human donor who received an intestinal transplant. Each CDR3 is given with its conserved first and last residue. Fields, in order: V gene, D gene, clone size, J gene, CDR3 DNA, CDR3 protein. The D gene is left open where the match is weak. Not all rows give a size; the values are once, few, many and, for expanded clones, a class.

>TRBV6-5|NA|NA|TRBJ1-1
TGTGCCAGCAGTTACTCGGTTGTTGTGAACACTGAAGCTTTCTTT
CASSYSVVVNTEAFF
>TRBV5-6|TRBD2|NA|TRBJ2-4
TGTGCCAGCAGCCCCCCTGGCCTAGCGGAAAACATTCAGTACTTC
CASSPPGLAENIQYF
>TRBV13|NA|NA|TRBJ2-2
TGTGCCAGCAGCTTAGAGGCTCCAAACACCGGGGAGCTGTTTTTT
CASSLEAPNTGELFF
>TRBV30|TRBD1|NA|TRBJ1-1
TGTGCCTGCCCTACAGGGGGCACTGAAGCTTTCTTT
CACPTGGTEAFF
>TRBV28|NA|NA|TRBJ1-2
TGTGCCAGCAGCTCCCGGATTAACTATGGCTACACCTTC
CASSSRINYGYTF
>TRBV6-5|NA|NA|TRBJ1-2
TGTGCCAGCAGTTACGACCCGTTCGCCTTCTATGGCTACACCTTC
CASSYDPFAFYGYTF
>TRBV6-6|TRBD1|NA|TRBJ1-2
TGTGCCAGCAGTTACTTCGGACAGGGGTTTTATGGCTACACCTTC
CASSYFGQGFYGYTF
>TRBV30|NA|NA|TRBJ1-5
TGTGCCTGGAATGACGGATATAGCAATCAGCCCCAGCATTTT
CAWNDGYSNQPQHF
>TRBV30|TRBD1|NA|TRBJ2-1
TGTGCCTGGGCCCCCGGGACAGGGACAGTTGAGCAGTTCTTC
CAWAPGTGTVEQFF
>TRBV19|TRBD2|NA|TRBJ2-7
TGTGCCAGTAGTATAGGACTAGCGGGGATCTACGAGCAGTACTTC
CASSIGLAGIYEQYF
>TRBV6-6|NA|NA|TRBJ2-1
TGTGCCAGCAGTTACTCTCGGCGTGAGCACAATGAGCAGTTCTTC
CASSYSRREHNEQFF
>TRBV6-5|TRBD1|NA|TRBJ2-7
TGTGCCAGCAGGCCCGGGACAGGGGTTCAGAACGAGCAGTACTTC
CASRPGTGVQNEQYF
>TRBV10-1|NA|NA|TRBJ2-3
TGCGCCAGCAGTGAGAAACAACGAACTAGCACAGATACGCAGTATTTT
CASSEKQRTSTDTQYF
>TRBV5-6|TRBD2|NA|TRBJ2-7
TGTGCCAGCAGCTTAGCTCTAGCGGGAGCTTACGAGCAGTACTTC
CASSLALAGAYEQYF
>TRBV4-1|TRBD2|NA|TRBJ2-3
TGCGCCAGCAGCCAAGAGAGGGCGGGAGCTCTCGATACGCAGTATTTT
CASSQERAGALDTQYF
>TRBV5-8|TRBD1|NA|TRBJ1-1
TGTGCCTGCTGGACAGGGGGCGACGGTGAAGCTTTCTTT
CACWTGGDGEAFF
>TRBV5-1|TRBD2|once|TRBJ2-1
TGCGCCAGCAGCATACTAGCGGGAGCCTACAATGAGCAGTTCTTC
CASSILAGAYNEQFF
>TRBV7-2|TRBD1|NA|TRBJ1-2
TGTGCCAGCAGCTTATGGACAGGGGACCTCAACTATGGCTACACCTTC
CASSLWTGDLNYGYTF
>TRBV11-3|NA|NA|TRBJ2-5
TGTGCCAGCAGCTCCTCCGGGAGTACGACGACCCAGTACTTC
CASSSSGSTTTQYF
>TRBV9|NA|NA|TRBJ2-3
TGTGCCAGCAGCGCGGAGGGGGGGACCACAGATACGCAGTATTTT
CASSAEGGTTDTQYF
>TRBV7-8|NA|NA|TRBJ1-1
TGTGCCAGCAGCTACCCAGGGAACACTGAAGCTTTCTTT
CASSYPGNTEAFF
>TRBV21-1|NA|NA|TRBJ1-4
TGTGCCAGCAGCAAAGGGAGGGGGGGAACTAATGAAAAACTGTTTTTT
CASSKGRGGTNEKLFF
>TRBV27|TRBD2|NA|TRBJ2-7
TGTGCCAGCAGGGGGACTAGCGATTACGAGCAGTACTTC
CASRGTSDYEQYF
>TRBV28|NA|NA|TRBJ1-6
TGTGCCAGCAGTTTTGCCCTCCTTGACAGGAGTAATTCACCCCTCCACTTT
CASSFALLDRSNSPLHF
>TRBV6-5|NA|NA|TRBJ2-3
TGTGCCAGCAGTTACTCGGAAGTCGGCACAGATACGCAGTATTTT
CASSYSEVGTDTQYF
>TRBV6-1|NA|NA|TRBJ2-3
TGTGCCAGCAGTGAAAGTGGGGCTAGCGAGAGCACAGATACGCAGTATTTT
CASSESGASESTDTQYF
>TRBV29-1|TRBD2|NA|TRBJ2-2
TGCAGCGCCGGGGGACTAGCGGGAGGAATGGTCGGGGAGCTGTTTTTT
CSAGGLAGGMVGELFF
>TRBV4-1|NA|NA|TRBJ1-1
TGCGCCAGCAGCCAAGATTGGGTAGGGAACACTGAAGCTTTCTTT
CASSQDWVGNTEAFF
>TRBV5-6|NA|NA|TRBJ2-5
TGTGCCAGCAGCCCGCCCACGACAGAAGAGACCCAGTACTTC
CASSPPTTEETQYF
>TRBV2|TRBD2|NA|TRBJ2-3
TGTGCCAGCAGGTCCCCGACTAGCGGATACACAGATACGCAGTATTTT
CASRSPTSGYTDTQYF
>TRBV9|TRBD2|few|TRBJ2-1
TGTGCCAGCAGCGTTGGCGGGAGGGGGGACAATGAGCAGTTCTTC
CASSVGGRGDNEQFF
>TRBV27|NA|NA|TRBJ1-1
TGTGCCAGCAGTTCCTTCCCAGTTGAGCCCCAGGGAGCTTTCTTT
CASSSFPVEPQGAFF
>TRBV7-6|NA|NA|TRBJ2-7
TGTGCCAGCAGCCTCATTCGCAGGGCCTCGCACTCCTACGAGCAGTACTTC
CASSLIRRASHSYEQYF
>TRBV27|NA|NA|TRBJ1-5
TGTGCCAGCAGTACCCACGGACAGCCAAATAGCAATCAGCCCCAGCATTTT
CASSTHGQPNSNQPQHF
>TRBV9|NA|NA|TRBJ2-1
TGTGCCAGCAGCGTAGAGGGAACGGGTTACAATGAGCAGTTCTTC
CASSVEGTGYNEQFF